The T cell receptor beta chain under discussion was sequenced for a study of regulatory T cells in long-lasting Graves disease. Through Arm-PCR of CDR3 regions and iRepertoire HTBI primers, TCR beta libraries were built. TCRdb reprocessed the multiplex PCR reads with MiXCR, giving one entry per CDR3 protein. The table lists hundreds of thousands of distinct CDR3 sequences, 16% of them singletons. Time point given: newly diagnosed GD, antithyroid drugs for less than 3 months. From RNA extracted from PBMCs, the TCR library was made. The CDR3 is 15 residues long. Trimming at V came to 3 bases and at J to 1 base, leaving 4 bases not matched to a gene. Germline V gene lookup returns CDR1 LGHDT and CDR2 YNNKEL (reference sequence). This clonotype was detected many times. These data were likewise used in another study, on T cells in Graves' hyperthyroidism and ophthalmopathy. That report notes: First-round RT-PCR with HTBI primers amplified the TCR CDR3 region.

The source was peripheral blood mononuclear cells (PBMCs), collected at new diagnosis, from a patient treated with antithyroid drugs. This TCR was sampled from a woman aged 25 to 39 with Graves disease. This rearrangement joins TRBV3-1 to TRBJ1-1; the match to TRBD1 covers 8 bases. CDR3 in amino acids: CASSHTGGPNTEAFF. The CDR3 DNA sequence: TGTGCCAGCAGCCACACAGGGGGTCCGAACACTGAAGCTTTCTTT.